One and the same sample provided the 10 T cell receptor beta chains below, sequenced in a study of T cells in Graves' hyperthyroidism and ophthalmopathy. It was RNA transcripts that yielded the amplified TCR beta CDR3 regions. Carried out on the TCR CDR3, a first-round RT-PCR used the HTBI primer set. In TCRdb, the multiplex PCR reads were re-called with MiXCR into one record per CDR3 protein. The sample comprises a few hundred thousand distinct CDR3 sequences, under 15% of which are singletons, and approximately 30% rests with the top ten. Specimen: blood. The receptors were sampled from a woman aged 25 to 39 with Graves' hyperthyroidism.

The chain carries TRBV7-3 and TRBJ2-1; D may be TRBD2 (6 bases). This CDR3 spans 15 amino acids. The germline V gene encodes CDR1 SGHTA and CDR2 FQGTGA. V dropped 0 bases and J dropped 7 bases, with 13 bases sitting between them. CDR3 amino acids: CASSLTTGEFNEQFF. The CDR3, as DNA: TGTGCCAGCAGCTTAACCACGGGAGAATTTAATGAGCAGTTCTTC.

This clonotype was picked up many times. The chain couples TRBV7-8 to TRBJ2-7; possible D gene TRBD1, 6 bases. Trimming cost V 1 base and J 1 base, with 11 bases left between them. The germline CDR1 and CDR2 sequences are SGHVS and FQNEAQ. The CDR3 has 15 residues. The CDR3 DNA reads TGTGCCAGCAGCTTAGTACCGGGACAATCCTACGAGCAGTACTTC. As protein: CASSLVPGQSYEQYF.

The chain employs TRBV7-9 and TRBJ2-3; D gene uncertain. The CDR3 runs to 15 residues. CDR1 and CDR2 from the germline V gene are SEHNR and FQNEAQ (reference sequence). Between the trimmed V and J ends, which lost 5 bases and 0 bases, there was a span of 12 bases. In DNA form, the CDR3 reads TGTGCCAGCAGCCAGCCGGGCACTAGCACAGATACGCAGTATTTT. Its translation: CASSQPGTSTDTQYF.

On this clonotype: This may come from a read error, since a much larger clone is one base off. This rearrangement joins TRBV2 to TRBJ2-5; D possibly uses TRBD1 or TRBD2 (5 bases each). The CDR3 sequence is 12 residues long. Germline V gene lookup returns CDR1 SNHLY and CDR2 FYNNEI. Between the trimmed V and J ends, which lost 11 bases and 1 base, there was a span of 11 bases. The CDR3 here is CAGKGTQETQYF. CDR3 in DNA: TGTGCCGGCAAGGGGACCCAAGAGACCCAGTACTTC.

This clonotype was observed a handful of times. The chain carries TRBV6-1 and TRBJ2-7, with D maybe TRBD2 (6 bases). Germline V gives CDR1 MNHNS, CDR2 SASEGT. CDR3 length: 15 amino acids. V was shortened by 2 bases and J by 7 bases, with 18 bases between the two germline ends. This CDR3 reads CASSEWDGGFQEQYF. CDR3 sequence (DNA): TGTGCCAGCAGTGAATGGGACGGAGGGTTCCAAGAGCAGTACTTC.

In the case of this clonotype: A read error is possible here, since a much larger clone lies one base away. The chain couples TRBV10-3 to TRBJ2-3; TRBD2 agrees at 7 bases. CDR3 length: 15 residues. CDR1 and CDR2 (germline): ENHRY, SYGVKD. V gave up 8 bases and J gave up 0 bases; unmatched junction bases: 8. The CDR3 nucleotides read TGTGCCATCGGTCAGCGGGACGTTAGCACAGATACGCAGTATTTT. Protein: CAIGQRDVSTDTQYF.

This clonotype was observed many times. This rearrangement joins TRBV18 to TRBJ1-1, with 9 bases lining up with TRBD1. Germline values: CDR1 KGHSH, CDR2 LQKENI. J gave up 4 bases and V 3 bases, and 9 bases lay outside the gene matches. The CDR3 extends over 16 amino acids. CDR3 DNA sequence: TGTGCCAGCTCACCCGGGACAGGGAGAATGGGCACTGAAGCTTTCTTT. This encodes CASSPGTGRMGTEAFF.

This clonotype was seen a few times. V is TRBV12-3 or TRBV12-4 and J is TRBJ1-3; possibly TRBD1 for D (5 bases). The CDR3 extends over 16 amino acids. The V and J ends lost 2 bases and 0 bases respectively, with 11 bases between them. The CDR3 bases are TGTGCCAGCAGTTTATCGGGACGGACCTCTGGAAACACCATATATTTT. Translation gives CASSLSGRTSGNTIYF.

This clonotype was detected ten times or more. The chain has TRBV2 and TRBJ2-4; D is possibly TRBD2 (5 bases). CDR3 length: 17 amino acids. CDR1 and CDR2 from the germline V gene are SNHLY and FYNNEI. Between the trimmed V and J ends, which lost 5 bases and 0 bases, there was a span of 17 bases. For the CDR3, the DNA is TGTGCCAGCAGTCGGGCTAGCCGAGGGCTAGCCAAAAACATTCAGTACTTC. It encodes CASSRASRGLAKNIQYF.

This clonotype was found many times. The chain has TRBV28 and TRBJ2-2, with TRBD1 matching over 7 bases. With 4 bases clipped from V and 1 base from J, the junction kept 3 bases outside the gene matches. CDR1 and CDR2 from the germline V gene are MDHEN and SYDVKM. CDR3 length equals 15 residues. The CDR3, as DNA: TGTGCCAGCAGTTCACAGGGGCAGAACACCGGGGAGCTGTTTTTT. Its translation is CASSSQGQNTGELFF. The variable domain in full, completed from reference TRBV28 and TRBJ2-2, reads DVKVTQSSRYLVKRTGEKVFLECVQDMDHENMFWYRQDPGLGLRLIYFSYDVKMKEKGDIPEGYSVSREKKERFSLILESASTNQTSMYLCASSSQGQNTGELFFGEGSRLTVL.